This T cell receptor beta chain was profiled in a study of cytomegalovirus exposure and HLA in healthy donors. Study as a whole: In a previous analysis, 110 million or so unique TCR beta sequences were found from some 180 million T cells.

Regarding the study as a whole: Cytomegalovirus association was assigned to about 180 TCR beta chains.

The germline V gene encodes CDR1 SGHVS and CDR2 FQNEAQ. The CDR3 covers 18 residues. Note on this clone: The antigen remains unidentified. The germline gene is not matched at one end of the junction; a read error may be the cause.

PCR amplification relied on 60 Vbeta primers (plus 13 Jbeta primers). The table came from immunoSEQ multiplex PCR; TCRdb's copy has only in-frame clones and leaves some out. The table has about 77,000 clones, about 79% seen once; the top ten hold approximately 7.2%. Though probably carrying unrecorded immune exposures, donors were nominally healthy at sampling. The sequencing input was PBMCs. This receptor was taken from a woman aged 40 to 49 in good health and CMV-seronegative. V gene TRBV7-8 combines with J gene TRBJ2-1; the D gene is possibly TRBD2 (5 bases). CDR3 amino acids: CASSLELEAWRPYDEQFF. In DNA, the CDR3 is TGTGCCAGCAGCTTAGAGTTAGAGGCCTGGAGGCCCTACGATGAGCAGTTCTTC.